The clone carrying this T cell receptor (beta chain) was observed a few times. The V end was cut by 3 bases, the J end by 1 base, with 7 bases between. The CDR3 contains 14 residues. CDR1 SGDLS and CDR2 YYNGEE come from the germline V gene. The data belong to a study of T cell responses to AZD1222 COVID-19 vaccine. The assay was immunoSEQ multiplex PCR, and TCRdb's table has in-frame clones only and misses some. The table includes around 180,000 clones, 88% detected once. V is TRBV9 and J is TRBJ2-2; D is perhaps TRBD1 (5 bases). This TCR was sampled from an adult in good health. Sequenced material: peripheral blood, taken on day 0 of AZD1222 vaccination. The CDR3 region is CASSDRGNTGELFF. The CDR3 DNA reads TGTGCCAGCAGCGATAGGGGGAACACCGGGGAGCTGTTTTTT.